The T cell receptor (beta chain) described here comes from a study of T-cell memory formation after mild COVID-19. Regarding the study as a whole: Clones contracting day 15 to 85 were balanced CD4/CD8; later expanders leaned CD4+. Memory from before infection featured some responding clones, which suggests cross-reactive memory joined. Contracting CD4+ clones sat mainly in CM and EM; CD8+ in EMRA.

Each CDR3 protein gets one entry after TCRdb re-called the 5' RACE reads with MiXCR. The sample includes 350,000 to 450,000 distinct CDR3 sequences, around 24% of them seen just once. Germline CDR1 reads KGHDR; CDR2 reads SFDVKD. V gave up 2 bases and J gave up 5 bases, with 14 bases separating them. The length of the CDR3 is 15 residues. Details on this clonotype: Its antigen is not identified.

This sequence originates from an adult woman who had mild COVID-19 (a few samples of this study predate the infection). Cell type and time point are not known. Sequencing was carried out using PBMCs or a T cell subset sorted from them (not recorded which). The rearrangement joins TRBV24-1 to TRBJ1-1; D ambiguous. CDR3 bases: TGTGCCACCAGTGATTCGGACGGACCCGAAACTGAAGCTTTCTTT. It specifies CATSDSDGPETEAFF.